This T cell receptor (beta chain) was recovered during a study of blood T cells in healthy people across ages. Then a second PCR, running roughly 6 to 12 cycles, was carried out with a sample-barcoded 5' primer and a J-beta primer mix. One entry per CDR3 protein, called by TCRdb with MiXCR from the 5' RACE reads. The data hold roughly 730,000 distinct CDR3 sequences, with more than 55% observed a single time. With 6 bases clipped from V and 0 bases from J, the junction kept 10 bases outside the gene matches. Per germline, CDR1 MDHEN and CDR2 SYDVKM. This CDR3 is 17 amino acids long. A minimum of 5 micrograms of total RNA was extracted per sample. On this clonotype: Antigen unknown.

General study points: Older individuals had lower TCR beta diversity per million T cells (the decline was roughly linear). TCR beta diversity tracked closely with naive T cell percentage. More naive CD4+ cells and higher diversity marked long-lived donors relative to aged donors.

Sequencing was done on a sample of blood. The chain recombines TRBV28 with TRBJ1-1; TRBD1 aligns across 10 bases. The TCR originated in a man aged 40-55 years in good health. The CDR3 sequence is CASSLLGTGELNTEAFF. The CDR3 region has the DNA TGTGCCAGCAGCCTACTAGGGACAGGGGAACTGAACACTGAAGCTTTCTTT.